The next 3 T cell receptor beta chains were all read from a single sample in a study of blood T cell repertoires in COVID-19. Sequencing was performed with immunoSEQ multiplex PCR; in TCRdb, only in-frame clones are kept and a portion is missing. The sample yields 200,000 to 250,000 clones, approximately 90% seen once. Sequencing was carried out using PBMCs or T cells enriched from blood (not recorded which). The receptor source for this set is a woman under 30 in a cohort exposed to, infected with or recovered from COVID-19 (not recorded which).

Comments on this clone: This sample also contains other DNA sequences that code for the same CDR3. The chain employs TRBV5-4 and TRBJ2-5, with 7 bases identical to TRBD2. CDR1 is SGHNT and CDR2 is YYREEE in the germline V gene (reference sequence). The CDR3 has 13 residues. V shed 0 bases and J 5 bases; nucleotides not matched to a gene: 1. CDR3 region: CASSLAGGETQYF. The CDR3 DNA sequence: TGTGCCAGCAGCTTGGCCGGGGGGGAGACCCAGTACTTC. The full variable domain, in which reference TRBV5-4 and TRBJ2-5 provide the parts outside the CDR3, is ETGVTQSPTHLIKTRGQQVTLRCSSQSGHNTVSWYQQALGQGPQFIFQYYREEENGRGNFPPRFSGLQFPNYSSELNVNALELDDSALYLCASSLAGGETQYFGPGTRLLVL.

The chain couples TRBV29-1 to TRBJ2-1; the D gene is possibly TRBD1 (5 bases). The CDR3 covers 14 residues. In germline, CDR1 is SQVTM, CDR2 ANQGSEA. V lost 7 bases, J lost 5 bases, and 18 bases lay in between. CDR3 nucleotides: TGCAGCGCCCGAGCCAGGCTAGGGGACAATGAGCAGTTCTTC. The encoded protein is CSARARLGDNEQFF.

The CDR3 is CASSPNLGQEEGYTF. CDR3 bases: TGTGCCAGCAGCCCAAATCTGGGACAGGAGGAGGGCTACACCTTC. The chain is built from TRBV28 and TRBJ1-2; 8 bases are shared with TRBD1. Looked up from germline, CDR1 is MDHEN and CDR2 is SYDVKM. The CDR3 length is 15 residues. V was clipped by 6 bases and J by 8 bases; unmatched bases: 14.